These 26 T cell receptor beta chains were sequenced from one sample in a study of PD-1 blockade in classical Hodgkin lymphoma. Noted time point: cycle 4 day 1 (C4D1), after five to seven weeks of nivolumab. All patients experienced relapse after autologous stem cell transplantation, and brentuximab vedotin exposure was variable. Measured with immunoSEQ multiplex PCR; TCRdb has only the in-frame clones, and not every one. The repertoire consists of 25,000 to 35,000 clones, with about four fifths occurring once and the leading ten covering roughly 17%. The sequenced sample was peripheral blood mononuclear cells (PBMCs), obtained before the fourth cycle of nivolumab. The receptor set was obtained from a human donor with classical Hodgkin lymphoma.

This clone was seen more than once but under ten times. This chain links TRBV5-6 with TRBJ2-5, with 7 nucleotides matching TRBD1. Germline V gives CDR1 SGHDT, CDR2 YYEEEE. This CDR3 region has 14 residues. V lost 4 bases, J lost 5 bases, and 8 bases stayed unmatched. The CDR3 protein is CASSQPTGSETQYF. CDR3 coding DNA: TGTGCCAGCAGCCAGCCGACAGGGTCCGAGACCCAGTACTTC. The full variable domain, rest sourced from reference TRBV5-6 and TRBJ2-5, is DAGVTQSPTHLIKTRGQQVTLRCSPKSGHDTVSWYQQALGQGPQFIFQYYEEEERQRGNFPDRFSGHQFPNYSSELNVNALLLGDSALYLCASSQPTGSETQYFGPGTRLLVL.

V and J are TRBV10-2 and TRBJ2-7; D call uncertain. The V and J ends lost 4 bases and 3 bases respectively, with 10 bases between them. The V gene's germline CDR1 is WSHSY and CDR2 SAAADI. The CDR3 is made up of 13 amino acids. CDR3 sequence (DNA): TGCGCCAGCAGTGTCGGCCCGGTCTACGAGCAGTACTTC. It translates to CASSVGPVYEQYF.

This clone was detected once. The rearrangement links TRBV6-5 to TRBJ2-2, with 7 bases that match TRBD2. With 6 bases clipped from V and 4 bases from J, the junction kept 2 bases outside the gene matches. The CDR3 has 13 residues. Per the germline V gene, CDR1 is MNHEY and CDR2 is SVGAGI. The CDR3 coding sequence is TGTGCCAGCAGATCGGGGGGCACCGGGGAGCTGTTTTTT. This codes for CASRSGGTGELFF.

The chain has TRBV10-1 and TRBJ2-2; D gene uncertain. Per the germline V gene, CDR1 is WNHNN and CDR2 is SYGVQD (reference sequence). V dropped 6 bases and J dropped 7 bases, with 3 bases sitting between them. This CDR3 contains 10 residues. DNA of the CDR3: TGCGCCAGCAGAGTCGGGGAGCTGTTTTTT. Amino acids: CASRVGELFF.

This chain joins TRBV19 and TRBJ1-2, with TRBD1 as a possible D gene (6 bases). Germline CDR1 reads LNHDA; CDR2 reads SQIVND (reference sequence). V was clipped by 3 bases and J by 2 bases, with 13 bases between them. This CDR3 is built from 15 residues. The CDR3 spells CASSMSGGANYGYTF. CDR3 DNA sequence: TGTGCCAGTAGTATGTCGGGGGGCGCGAACTATGGCTACACCTTC.

The table lists this clone with a few counts. V usage is TRBV7-9 and J usage is TRBJ2-1; no clear D. The V end lost 5 bases, the J end lost 5 bases, and 4 bases lay between the germline ends. The germline V gene has CDR1 SEHNR and CDR2 FQNEAQ (reference sequence). CDR3 length: 11 residues. CDR3 protein: CASSLNNEQFF. The DNA for the CDR3 is TGTGCCAGCAGCCTCAACAATGAGCAGTTCTTC.

CDR3 in amino acids: CASSYSTLNGNTIYF. The CDR3 nucleotides read TGTGCCAGCAGTTATTCGACCCTGAATGGTAACACCATATATTTT. V gene TRBV6-5 combines with J gene TRBJ1-3; D gene uncertain. Deletions cut 3 bases from V and 7 bases from J, with 16 bases between. Germline V gene data show CDR1 as MNHEY and CDR2 as SVGAGI. The CDR3 runs 15 residues.

This clone was seen a handful of times. The chain recombines TRBV7-9 with TRBJ2-7; D remains unclear. Between the trimmed V and J ends, which lost 1 base and 2 bases, there was a span of 6 bases. The CDR3 runs to 13 residues. Germline V gene lookup returns CDR1 SEHNR and CDR2 FQNEAQ (reference sequence). CDR3 DNA: TGTGCCAGCAGCTTAGACACTCCCTACGAGCAGTACTTC. Residues: CASSLDTPYEQYF.

V and J are TRBV6-5 and TRBJ2-6; D is unresolved. V lost 3 bases to trimming and J lost 3 bases, with 9 bases between them. The length of the CDR3 is 15 residues. Per the germline V gene, CDR1 is MNHEY and CDR2 is SVGAGI. The CDR3 sequence: CASSYEVYGANVLTF. The CDR3 nucleotides read TGTGCCAGCAGTTATGAGGTCTATGGGGCCAACGTCCTGACTTTC.

The V and J genes are TRBV27 and TRBJ2-3; the D is unclear. Trimming left V 2 bases short and J 4 bases short, with 7 bases between. CDR3 length: 13 amino acids. Germline-derived CDR1 and CDR2 are MNHEY and SMNVEV (reference sequence). CDR3 nucleotides: TGTGCCAGCAGTTTACTACTTTCAGATACGCAGTATTTT. Translated, it gives CASSLLLSDTQYF.

For the CDR3, the DNA is TGTGCCAGCAGCTTGCAGGGCGGGATCTCTGGGGCCAACGTCCTGACTTTC. As protein: CASSLQGGISGANVLTF. The chain couples TRBV11-2 to TRBJ2-6, with D tentatively TRBD2 (6 bases). CDR3 length equals 17 residues. Germline CDR1 is SGHAT and CDR2 is FQNNGV. V gave up 3 bases and J gave up 0 bases, with 12 bases separating them.

The rearrangement uses TRBV11-2 and TRBJ2-2, with 8 bases aligning to TRBD1. The CDR3 extends over 14 amino acids. Germline V gene sequence: CDR1 SGHAT, CDR2 FQNNGV. V shed 5 bases, J shed 6 bases, and the junction held 5 bases outside the gene matches. CDR3 nucleotides: TGTGCCAGCAGCCCCCAGGGGGCGGCCGGGGAGCTGTTTTTT. As protein: CASSPQGAAGELFF.

The chain is built from TRBV5-1 and TRBJ1-3; no clear D gene. The CDR3 totals 14 residues. The V gene lost 0 bases and the J gene lost 0 bases, with 4 bases spanning the gap. Looked up from germline, CDR1 is SGHRS and CDR2 is YFSETQ. DNA of the CDR3: TGCGCCAGCAGCTTGGAAGCCTCTGGAAACACCATATATTTT. It yields the protein CASSLEASGNTIYF.

V is TRBV19 and J is TRBJ2-3, with D perhaps matching TRBD2 (6 bases). Germline assignment: CDR1 LNHDA and CDR2 SQIVND (reference sequence). The CDR3 runs 14 residues. V shed 3 bases and J shed 1 base, with 8 bases lying between them. CDR3 amino acids: CASSMVAGTDTQYF. The CDR3 DNA reads TGTGCCAGTAGTATGGTAGCGGGCACAGATACGCAGTATTTT. The full variable domain, its missing parts supplied by reference TRBV19 and TRBJ2-3, is DGGITQSPKYLFRKEGQNVTLSCEQNLNHDAMYWYRQDPGQGLRLIYYSQIVNDFQKGDIAEGYSVSREKKESFPLTVTSAQKNPTAFYLCASSMVAGTDTQYFGPGTRLTVL.

This clone showed up just a few times. V gene TRBV28 combines with J gene TRBJ1-1; possible D gene TRBD1, 6 bases. In germline, CDR1 is MDHEN, CDR2 SYDVKM. There are 13 residues in the CDR3. V lost 6 bases and J 5 bases, leaving 13 bases between the germline ends. CDR3 in DNA: TGTGCCAGCAGAATGACAGGAAGGACTGAAGCTTTCTTT. It yields the protein CASRMTGRTEAFF.

This chain links TRBV2 with TRBJ2-5; perhaps TRBD1 as D (6 bases). Trimming pared 1 base from V and 5 bases from J, leaving 20 bases between. Germline V CDR1 and CDR2: SNHLY, FYNNEI. The CDR3 sequence is 17 residues long. The CDR3 sequence is CASSEVKLVGAPETQYF. The CDR3 DNA follows: TGTGCCAGCAGTGAAGTAAAGTTGGTGGGGGCCCCGGAGACCCAGTACTTC.

The chain is built from TRBV19 and TRBJ1-1, with D perhaps TRBD1 (5 bases). The germline V gene encodes CDR1 LNHDA and CDR2 SQIVND (reference sequence). The CDR3 runs to 17 residues. The germline V and J ends were trimmed by 5 bases and 4 bases, with 23 bases remaining between them. As DNA, the CDR3 is TGTGCCAGTAGTGGGGCCCCGCGAGGGGTCGGTCGCACTGAAGCTTTCTTT. It yields the protein CASSGAPRGVGRTEAFF.

The chain employs TRBV10-3 and TRBJ1-2; D uncertain. Deletions cut 6 bases from V and 7 bases from J, with 15 bases between. The V gene's germline CDR1 is ENHRY and CDR2 SYGVKD. This CDR3 region has 13 residues. The CDR3 DNA follows: TGTGCCATCAGCGACGAGGAAACCAGTGGCTACACCTTC. Its translation is CAISDEETSGYTF.

This chain joins TRBV19 and TRBJ2-1, with D unclear. Germline V gives CDR1 LNHDA, CDR2 SQIVND (reference sequence). V was shortened by 3 bases and J by 4 bases, with 13 bases between the two germline ends. The CDR3 has 15 amino acids. The CDR3: CASSIRDLPYNEQFF. The CDR3 DNA sequence: TGTGCCAGTAGTATTAGAGACCTACCTTACAATGAGCAGTTCTTC.

The chain uses TRBV7-9 and TRBJ2-7, with D maybe TRBD2 (6 bases). Germline CDR1 and CDR2: SEHNR and FQNEAQ (reference sequence). Trimming left V 1 base short and J 1 base short, with 8 bases between. This CDR3 contains 14 residues. The CDR3 DNA sequence: TGTGCCAGCAGCTTAGGCGGGGTATCCTACGAGCAGTACTTC. Protein sequence: CASSLGGVSYEQYF. The full variable domain, completed using reference TRBV7-9 and TRBJ2-7, is DTGVSQNPRHKITKRGQNVTFRCDPISEHNRLYWYRQTLGQGPEFLTYFQNEAQLEKSRLLSDRFSAERPKGSFSTLEIQRTEQGDSAMYLCASSLGGVSYEQYFGPGTRLTVT.

The gene calls are TRBV6-1 and TRBJ1-6; 7 nucleotides agree with TRBD1. The CDR3 consists of 17 residues. The junction had 6 bases not matched to a gene; V was cut back by 4 bases and J by 0 bases. The V gene's germline CDR1 is MNHNS and CDR2 SASEGT. The CDR3 protein is CASSARTGVSYNSPLHF. DNA for the CDR3: TGTGCCAGCAGTGCTCGAACAGGGGTCTCCTATAATTCACCCCTCCACTTT.

Only a few counts were recorded for this clone. The junction shows a germline mismatch at one end, possibly a read error. The gene calls are TRBV7-9 and TRBJ1-1; D gene uncertain. The CDR3 has 15 residues. Germline-derived CDR1 and CDR2 are SEHNR and FQNEAQ (reference sequence). Here the CDR3 DNA reads TGTGCCAGCAGCTTAGGGTCTTTGGGGAACCCTGAAGCTTTCTTT. As protein: CASSLGSLGNPEAFF.

The chain combines TRBV6-1 with TRBJ2-2; tentatively, D is TRBD2 (5 bases). This CDR3 is built from 13 residues. Trimming shortened V by 1 base and J by 7 bases, and 7 bases separated the two germline ends. The V gene's germline CDR1 is MNHNS and CDR2 SASEGT. CDR3 protein: CASSEVRGGELFF. The CDR3 nucleotides read TGTGCCAGCAGTGAAGTTCGGGGCGGGGAGCTGTTTTTT.

This chain uses TRBV11-2 with TRBJ1-4; 8 positions match TRBD1. The CDR3 loop spans 14 amino acids. Losses at the gene ends were 5 bases for V and 14 bases for J; bases not matched to a gene: 13. The germline V gene has CDR1 SGHAT and CDR2 FQNNGV. The CDR3 DNA is TGTGCCAGCAGCCAGACAGGGGACAAAAAGGGCCTGTTTTTT. This encodes CASSQTGDKKGLFF.

The chain employs TRBV5-1 and TRBJ2-1, with 15 bases lining up with TRBD2. Germline CDR1 reads SGHRS; CDR2 reads YFSETQ. The CDR3 loop spans 15 amino acids. J lost 8 bases, V lost 4 bases, and 4 bases had no gene match. The CDR3 DNA reads as TGCGCCAGCAGCGAGGGACTAGCGGGAGGATATGAGCAGTTCTTC. This codes for CASSEGLAGGYEQFF.

The J gene is TRBJ1-4, the V gene TRBV5-5; a possible D gene is TRBD1 (6 bases). The V and J ends lost 4 bases and 3 bases respectively, with 16 bases between them. Per the germline V gene, CDR1 is SGHKS and CDR2 is YYEKEE (reference sequence). This CDR3 region has 16 residues. In nucleotides, the CDR3 is TGTGCCAGCAGCCCCGGGGGGCAGGGAGCTAATGAAAAACTGTTTTTT. As protein: CASSPGGQGANEKLFF.